This T cell receptor beta chain was identified during a study of cytomegalovirus exposure and HLA in healthy donors (TCRdb year 2017). With regard to the full study: The roughly 670 repertoires of the first cohort and the 95 to 150 validation repertoires were produced on the same platform, according to a later analysis. The study aimed to test whether cataloging public T cell receptors could reveal signatures of past pathogen exposure. In addition to the first cohort of 650 to 750 subjects, a separate validation cohort of approximately 130 different subjects was used. The study combined high-throughput TCR immunosequencing, statistical association of individual TCRs with disease status, and machine learning to predict cytomegalovirus infection status.

For this clone: What antigen it recognizes has not been identified. Base quality data are lacking; no much larger clone is found one base away.

Broad study findings and their caveats: A few of the identified cytomegalovirus-associated TCR beta chains were confirmed in vitro to be specific for cytomegalovirus antigens. The study gave a list of about 150 TCR beta chains associated with cytomegalovirus. The authors suggested that the approach could potentially be generalized to other disease states and immunological phenotypes. While some public TCRs were present in many individuals, most TCR sequences turned up only very rarely across donors. In a later analysis, TCRs clustered in the first cohort were found to also tend to co-occur in the roughly 120 validation repertoires, with approximately 93% of cluster scores above 0. The classifier was reported to diagnose cytomegalovirus status with high specificity and sensitivity in both the original cohort and the validation cohort. The validation cohort had no HLA typing available for a later analysis, so co-occurrence within that cohort was assessed over all 130 or so repertoires.

Separate from the approximately 670-subject first cohort, the validation cohort of roughly 110 subjects was the group to which the donors belonged. The library came from the immunoSEQ multiplex PCR assay. On the authors' methods: A statistical classification framework was built to diagnose cytomegalovirus status from the catalog of TCR beta chain sequences. As stored in TCRdb, this immuneACCESS dataset retains in-frame rearrangements with V and J assigned. A fraction of the clones does not appear; measured against another copy, unresolved V genes explain less than half of the discrepancy, and the remainder lacks a known reason. V and J calls and clone size are those listed in that table; D and trimming were worked out from the DNA. This sample gives some 230,000 clones in total; about 90% of them show up just once. The ten largest clones represent about 1% of the sample. CDR1 MNHEY and CDR2 SMNVEV were looked up in the germline V gene (reference sequence). V loses 3 bases, J loses 4 bases, and the germline ends lie 9 bases apart. The cysteine opens and the phenylalanine closes a CDR3 of 13 amino acids. Solely the CDR3 DNA is kept, with 39 bases framed from the first base.

The receptor was derived from a woman younger than 35 in good health and CMV-seronegative. Recombination connected TRBV27 to TRBJ1-1, with no D gene named confidently. The material sequenced was PBMCs. CDR3 reads: CASSFERSTEAFF. The DNA sequence is as follows: TGTGCCAGCAGTTTCGAAAGGAGCACTGAAGCTTTCTTT.